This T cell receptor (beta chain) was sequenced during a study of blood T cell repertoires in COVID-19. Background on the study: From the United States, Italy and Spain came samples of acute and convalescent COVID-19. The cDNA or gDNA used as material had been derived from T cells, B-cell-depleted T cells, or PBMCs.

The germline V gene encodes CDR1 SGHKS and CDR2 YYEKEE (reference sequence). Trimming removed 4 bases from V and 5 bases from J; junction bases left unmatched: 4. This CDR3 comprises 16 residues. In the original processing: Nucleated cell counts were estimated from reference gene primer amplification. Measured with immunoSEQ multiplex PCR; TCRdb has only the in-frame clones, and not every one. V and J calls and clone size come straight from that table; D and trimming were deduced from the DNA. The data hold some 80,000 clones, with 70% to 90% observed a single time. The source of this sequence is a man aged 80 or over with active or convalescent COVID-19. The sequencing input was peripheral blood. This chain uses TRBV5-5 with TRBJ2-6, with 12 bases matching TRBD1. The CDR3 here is CASSKGQGARANVLTF. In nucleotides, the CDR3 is TGTGCCAGCAGCAAGGGACAGGGGGCGAGGGCCAACGTCCTGACTTTC.